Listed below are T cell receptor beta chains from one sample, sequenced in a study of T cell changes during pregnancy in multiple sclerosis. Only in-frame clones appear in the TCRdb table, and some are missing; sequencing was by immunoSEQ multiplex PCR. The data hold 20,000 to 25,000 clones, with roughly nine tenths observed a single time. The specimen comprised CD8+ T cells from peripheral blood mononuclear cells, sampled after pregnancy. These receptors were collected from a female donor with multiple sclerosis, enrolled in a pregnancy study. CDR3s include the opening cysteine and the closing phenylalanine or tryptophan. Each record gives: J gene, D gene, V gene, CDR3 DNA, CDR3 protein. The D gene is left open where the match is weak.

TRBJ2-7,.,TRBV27,TGTGCCAGCAGTATACAAGCGGATACGGCCTACGAGCAGTACTTC,CASSIQADTAYEQYF
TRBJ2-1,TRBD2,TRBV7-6,TGTGCCAGCAGCATGGGGACTAGCGGGAGCAATGAGCAGTTCTTC,CASSMGTSGSNEQFF
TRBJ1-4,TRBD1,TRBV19,TGTGCCAGTAGTATGGGACAGGGTTCAGCTAATGAAAAACTGTTTTTT,CASSMGQGSANEKLFF
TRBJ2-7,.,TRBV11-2,TGTGCCAGCAGCTTAGATGTATTGCCAGGCGACGAGCAGTACTTC,CASSLDVLPGDEQYF
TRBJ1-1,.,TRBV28,TGTGCCAGCAGTTTACGTCCAGGGGCGGGGGATAACACTGAAGCTTTCTTT,CASSLRPGAGDNTEAFF
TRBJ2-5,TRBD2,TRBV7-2,TGTGCCAGCAGCTTAGAATCGGGACTAGGGGAGACCCAGTACTTC,CASSLESGLGETQYF
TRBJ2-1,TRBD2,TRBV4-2,TGTGCCAGCAGCCAAGATCCCCGACTAGCGGGAGGGCCGGATGAGCAGTTCTTC,CASSQDPRLAGGPDEQFF
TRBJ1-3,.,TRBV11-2,TGTGCCAGCAGCTTTTCGGGAAACACCATATATTTT,CASSFSGNTIYF
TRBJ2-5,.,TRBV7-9,TGTGCCAGCAGCCAGGCGGAGGTAGCGAGTCAAGAGACCCAGTACTTC,CASSQAEVASQETQYF
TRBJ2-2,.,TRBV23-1,TGCGCCAGCAGTCATGCGCAGAGGGAGAACACCGGGGAGCTGTTTTTT,CASSHAQRENTGELFF
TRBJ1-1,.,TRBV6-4,TGTGCCAGCAGTGAACAGGGCGAGAACACTGAAGCTTTCTTT,CASSEQGENTEAFF
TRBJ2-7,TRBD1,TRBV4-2,TGTGCCAGCAGCCAAGATCAGGGGGCGCCTTACGAGCAGTACTTC,CASSQDQGAPYEQYF
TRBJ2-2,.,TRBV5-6,TGTGCCAGCAGCTTGCAGGACAGTTCCGGGGAGCTGTTTTTT,CASSLQDSSGELFF
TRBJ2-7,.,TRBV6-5,TGTGCCAGCAGTTACTCGGGGGGACACGAGCAGTACTTC,CASSYSGGHEQYF
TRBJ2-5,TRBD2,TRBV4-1,TGCGCCAGCAGCCAAGCCTGGACTAGCGGGAGGGCCAAAGTAGAGACCCAGTACTTC,CASSQAWTSGRAKVETQYF
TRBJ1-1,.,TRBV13,TGTGCCAGCAGCTTATTGGCAACTGAAGCTTTCTTT,CASSLLATEAFF
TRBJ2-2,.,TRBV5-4,TGTGCCAGCAGCTTCCGACAGAACACCGGGGAGCTGTTTTTT,CASSFRQNTGELFF
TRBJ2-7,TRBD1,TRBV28,TGTGCCAGCAGTCCGGGGACAGGCAGGTTCGAGCAGTACTTC,CASSPGTGRFEQYF
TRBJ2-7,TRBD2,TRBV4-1,TGCGCCAGCAGCCAAGATCCGGGACTAACCTACGAGCAGTACTTC,CASSQDPGLTYEQYF
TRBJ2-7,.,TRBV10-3,TGTGCCATCAGTGAGTCACTTACCTACGAGCAGTACTTC,CAISESLTYEQYF
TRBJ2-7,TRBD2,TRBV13,TGTGCCAGCAGCCCGGGACTAGCGGGAGACGAGCAGTACTTC,CASSPGLAGDEQYF
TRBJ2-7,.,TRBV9,TGTGCCAGCAGCGTAGGGGCCGGGGCCTACGAGCAGTACTTC,CASSVGAGAYEQYF
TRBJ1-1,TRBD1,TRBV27,TGTGCCAGCAGTAGCTACAGGGGTGTGAACACTGAAGCTTTCTTT,CASSSYRGVNTEAFF
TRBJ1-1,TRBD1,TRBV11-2,TGTGCCAGCAGCTTCCGTACGACAGGGGAAAACTGGGACACTGAAGCTTTCTTT,CASSFRTTGENWDTEAFF
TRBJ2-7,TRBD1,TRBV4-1,TGCGCCAGCAGCCAAGACAGGGGGCAATCCGAGCAGTACTTC,CASSQDRGQSEQYF